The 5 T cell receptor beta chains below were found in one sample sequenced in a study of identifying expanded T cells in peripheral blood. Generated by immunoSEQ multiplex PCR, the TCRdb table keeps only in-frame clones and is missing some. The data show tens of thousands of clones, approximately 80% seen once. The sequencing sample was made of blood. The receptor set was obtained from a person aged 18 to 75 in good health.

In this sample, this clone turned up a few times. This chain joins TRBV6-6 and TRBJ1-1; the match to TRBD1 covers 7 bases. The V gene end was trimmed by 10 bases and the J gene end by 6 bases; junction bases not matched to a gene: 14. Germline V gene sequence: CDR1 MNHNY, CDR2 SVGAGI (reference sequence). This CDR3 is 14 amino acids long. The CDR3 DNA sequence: TGTGCCATTTCTCCGTTCAGGGGGACGGCTGAAGCTTTCTTT. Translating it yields CAISPFRGTAEAFF.

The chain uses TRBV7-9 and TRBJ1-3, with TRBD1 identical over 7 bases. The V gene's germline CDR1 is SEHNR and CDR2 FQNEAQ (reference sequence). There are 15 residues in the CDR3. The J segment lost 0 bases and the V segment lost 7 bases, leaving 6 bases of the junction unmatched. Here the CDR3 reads CASIQGQSSGNTIYF. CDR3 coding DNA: TGTGCCAGCATTCAGGGACAGAGCTCTGGAAACACCATATATTTT.

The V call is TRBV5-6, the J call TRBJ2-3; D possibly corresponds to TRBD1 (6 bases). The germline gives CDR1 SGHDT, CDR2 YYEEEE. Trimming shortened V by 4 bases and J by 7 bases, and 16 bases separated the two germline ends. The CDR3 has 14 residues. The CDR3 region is CASSQGTSPYTQYF. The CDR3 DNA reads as TGTGCCAGCAGCCAGGGGACCTCACCATATACGCAGTATTTT.

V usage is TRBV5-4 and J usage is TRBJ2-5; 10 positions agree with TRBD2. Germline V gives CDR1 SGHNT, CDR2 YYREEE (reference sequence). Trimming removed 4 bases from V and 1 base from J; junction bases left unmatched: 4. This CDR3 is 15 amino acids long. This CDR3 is CASSQERGGQETQYF. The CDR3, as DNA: TGTGCCAGCAGCCAAGAGCGGGGGGGCCAAGAGACCCAGTACTTC.

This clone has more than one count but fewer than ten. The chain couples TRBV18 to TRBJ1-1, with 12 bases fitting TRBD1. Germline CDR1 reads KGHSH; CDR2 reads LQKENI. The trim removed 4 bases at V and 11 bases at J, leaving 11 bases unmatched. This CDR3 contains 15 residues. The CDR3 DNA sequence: TGTGCCAGCTCACTCCACCCGGGACAGGGGGCGCAGGCTTTCTTT. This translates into CASSLHPGQGAQAFF.